The rows below give T cell receptor beta chains drawn from one sample of a study of PD-1 blockade in classical Hodgkin lymphoma. The table came from immunoSEQ multiplex PCR; TCRdb's copy has only in-frame clones and leaves some out. The sample consists of tens of thousands of clones, around nine tenths of them appearing once. The sequenced sample was peripheral blood mononuclear cells (PBMCs), obtained before the fourth cycle of nivolumab. These receptors were collected from a human donor with classical Hodgkin lymphoma. Each CDR3 is given with its conserved first and last residue. D genes are given only for firm matches. Only some rows state a clone size, as once, few, many or a class for expanded clones.

>TRBV6-1|-|once|TRBJ1-1|15
CASSEARGGPASAFF
TGTGCCAGCAGTGAAGCGCGAGGGGGTCCCGCTAGTGCTTTCTTT
>TRBV21-1|-|-|TRBJ2-1|16
CASSLESAGGGNEQFF
TGTGCCAGCAGCCTAGAGTCGGCAGGGGGGGGTAATGAGCAGTTCTTC
>TRBV5-1|-|-|TRBJ2-7|13
CASSSYIGYEQYF
TGCGCCAGCAGCAGCTATATCGGCTACGAGCAGTACTTC
>TRBV25-1|-|once|TRBJ1-2|12
CASSGQHYGYTF
TGTGCCAGCAGTGGCCAGCACTATGGCTACACCTTC
>TRBV5-6|-|-|TRBJ1-6|12
CASSFTNSPLHF
TGTGCCAGCAGCTTTACCAATTCACCCCTCCACTTT
>TRBV11-3|TRBD2|-|TRBJ2-2|19
CASSRRNSGSGGHTGELFF
TGTGCCAGCAGCCGAAGGAATTCGGGTAGCGGGGGCCACACCGGGGAGCTGTTTTTT
>TRBV7-9|-|-|TRBJ1-1|12
CASSLVDTEAFF
TGTGCCAGCAGCCTAGTAGACACTGAAGCTTTCTTT
>TRBV4-2|-|-|TRBJ2-6|16
CASSQESGPGANVLTF
TGTGCCAGCAGCCAAGAGTCCGGTCCTGGGGCCAACGTCCTGACTTTC
>TRBV10-2|TRBD2|once|TRBJ2-1|17
CASSDPRLAGGPSEQFF
TGCGCCAGCAGTGACCCCAGACTAGCGGGGGGGCCCTCGGAGCAGTTCTTC
>TRBV29-1|-|-|TRBJ2-7|15
CSVDGVGRGPYEQYF
TGCAGCGTTGACGGGGTGGGCAGGGGCCCCTACGAGCAGTACTTC
>TRBV27|-|few|TRBJ2-5|13
CASSSPGQETQYF
TGTGCCAGCAGTTCTCCGGGACAAGAGACCCAGTACTTC
>TRBV6-5|-|-|TRBJ2-3|15
CASSYLGPPGDTQYF
TGTGCCAGCAGTTACTTGGGACCGCCGGGAGATACGCAGTATTTT
>TRBV19|-|once|TRBJ1-1|15
CASSIRSQVGTEAFF
TGTGCCAGTAGTATCCGTTCACAGGTCGGCACTGAAGCTTTCTTT
>TRBV7-9|-|-|TRBJ2-7|13
CASSTTAPGEQYF
TGTGCCAGCAGCACCACGGCCCCCGGCGAGCAGTACTTC
>TRBV5-1|TRBD2|-|TRBJ2-3|14
CASRGLAGTDTQYF
TGCGCCAGCAGAGGGCTAGCGGGGACAGATACGCAGTATTTT
>TRBV9|TRBD2|-|TRBJ2-5|16
CASSGTSSGGYETQYF
TGTGCCAGCAGCGGAACCTCTAGCGGGGGATATGAGACCCAGTACTTC
>TRBV5-1|-|once|TRBJ1-4|14
CASSFATGSEKLFF
TGCGCCAGCAGCTTCGCGACAGGCAGTGAAAAACTGTTTTTT
>TRBV6-5|TRBD2|few|TRBJ2-7|16
CASSYSSGGYSYEQYF
TGTGCCAGCAGTTACTCGAGCGGGGGGTACTCCTACGAGCAGTACTTC
>TRBV29-1|-|-|TRBJ2-3|14
CSVRGKTSTDTQYF
TGCAGCGTTAGGGGAAAGACTAGCACAGATACGCAGTATTTT
>TRBV7-9|TRBD1|few|TRBJ1-1|16
CASSPGQANLNTEAFF
TGTGCCAGCAGCCCCGGACAGGCGAACCTGAACACTGAAGCTTTCTTT
>TRBV25-1|-|-|TRBJ1-1|15
CASSPNRGLNTEAFF
TGTGCCAGCAGTCCCAACCGAGGATTGAACACTGAAGCTTTCTTT
>TRBV6-1|TRBD1|-|TRBJ2-5|15
CASRLNKGQQETQYF
TGTGCCAGCAGACTAAATAAGGGACAGCAAGAGACCCAGTACTTC
>TRBV27|-|-|TRBJ2-7|15
CASSLNVGQVYEQYF
TGTGCCAGCAGTTTAAACGTGGGTCAGGTCTACGAGCAGTACTTC
>TRBV5-1|TRBD1|-|TRBJ1-2|13
CASSLGTGYGYTF
TGCGCCAGCAGCCTGGGGACAGGGTATGGCTACACCTTC
>TRBV7-6|TRBD2|-|TRBJ2-3|19
CASSLGPALRAGVTDTQYF
TGTGCCAGCAGCTTAGGACCCGCCCTTCGGGCGGGGGTCACAGATACGCAGTATTTT
>TRBV5-4|-|once|TRBJ1-6|17
CASSLAFRGAYNSPLHF
TGTGCCAGCAGCTTGGCTTTCCGGGGGGCCTATAATTCACCCCTCCACTTT
>TRBV9|-|-|TRBJ2-2|16
CASSVSTTANTGELFF
TGTGCCAGCTCCGTCAGCACTACTGCGAACACCGGGGAGCTGTTTTTT
>TRBV5-1|TRBD2|-|TRBJ2-1|16
CASSRLAGGPVNEQFF
TGCGCCAGCTCGAGGCTAGCGGGGGGGCCGGTCAATGAGCAGTTCTTC
>TRBV10-2|-|-|TRBJ2-7|11
CASSESYEQYF
TGCGCCAGCAGTGAGTCTTACGAGCAGTACTTC
>TRBV5-1|-|-|TRBJ2-3|15
CASSPLGGSTDTQYF
TGCGCCAGCTCCCCATTGGGGGGAAGCACAGATACGCAGTATTTT
>TRBV15|-|-|TRBJ1-1|14
CATSVRGKNTEAFF
TGTGCCACCAGCGTACGAGGAAAAAACACTGAAGCTTTCTTT
>TRBV6-5|-|-|TRBJ1-2|15
CASSYYWGMDYGYTF
TGTGCCAGCAGTTACTATTGGGGGATGGACTATGGCTACACCTTC
>TRBV5-1|-|-|TRBJ2-2|15
CASSLGALVTGELFF
TGCGCCAGCAGCTTGGGGGCCCTGGTTACCGGGGAGCTGTTTTTT
>TRBV19|TRBD1|-|TRBJ1-2|11
CAARTGHGYTF
TGTGCCGCAAGGACAGGGCATGGCTACACCTTC
>TRBV19|-|-|TRBJ1-4|15
CATKYRDIPHEKLFF
TGTGCCACTAAATACCGGGACATCCCTCATGAAAAACTGTTTTTT
>TRBV7-2|-|few|TRBJ2-2|12
CASSLATGELFF
TGTGCCAGCAGCCTAGCGACCGGGGAGCTGTTTTTT
>TRBV30|-|-|TRBJ2-7|16
CAWCPARTPFTYEQYF
TGTGCCTGGTGTCCTGCTAGGACCCCATTCACCTACGAGCAGTACTTC
>TRBV11-2|-|few|TRBJ1-3|14
CASSSLISPSNIYF
TGTGCCAGCAGCTCCCTAATTTCCCCCTCTAACATATATTTT